This T cell receptor (beta chain) was identified during a study of cytomegalovirus exposure and HLA in healthy donors. Study-wide results and caveats: Because they were indistinguishable, some V segments, including TRBV6-2 and TRBV6-3, were excluded. A few CMV-associated chains were confirmed in vitro to be specific for CMV antigens.

60 Vbeta and 13 Jbeta primers were used in PCR. Sequenced by immunoSEQ multiplex PCR; TCRdb stores in-frame clones only, minus some. This repertoire shows 130,000 or so clones, around 77% found once; its top ten account for 4.2%. CDR3 length: 13 residues. Trimming took 5 bases from V and 7 from J, leaving 14 bases between them. Germline V gene data show CDR1 as MNHEY and CDR2 as SVGAGI. Details on this clone: Its antigen is still unknown.

The clonotype originates from a male donor in good health and CMV-seropositive. The V call is TRBV6-5, the J call TRBJ1-1; possible D gene TRBD1, 5 bases. Source material: PBMCs. CDR3 in amino acids: CASSELWQGEAFF. Here the CDR3 DNA reads TGTGCCAGCAGTGAGCTCTGGCAGGGTGAAGCTTTCTTT.